This T cell receptor (beta chain) was identified in a study of cytomegalovirus exposure and HLA in healthy donors. Points from the study as a whole: Apparent HLA restriction characterized most CMV-associated TCR beta chains in a later analysis. In vitro, a few CMV-associated chains proved specific for CMV antigens.

The PCR ran on 60 Vbeta and 13 Jbeta primers. Sequencing was performed with immunoSEQ multiplex PCR; in TCRdb, only in-frame clones are kept and a portion is missing. The sample shows around 300,000 clones, 65% to 85% of them seen only once. A remark on this clone: Its antigen remains unidentified.

Germline V gene data show CDR1 as MGHRA and CDR2 as YSYEKL. Between the trimmed V and J ends, which lost 2 bases and 8 bases, there was a span of 13 bases. This CDR3 is 14 amino acids long. The TCR comes from a female donor in good health and CMV-seronegative. The chain combines TRBV4-1 with TRBJ2-1; possibly TRBD2 for D (5 bases). The sequencing sample was made of PBMCs. CDR3: CASSQRRAADEQFF. The CDR3 DNA follows: TGCGCCAGCAGCCAAAGAAGGGCAGCGGATGAGCAGTTCTTC.